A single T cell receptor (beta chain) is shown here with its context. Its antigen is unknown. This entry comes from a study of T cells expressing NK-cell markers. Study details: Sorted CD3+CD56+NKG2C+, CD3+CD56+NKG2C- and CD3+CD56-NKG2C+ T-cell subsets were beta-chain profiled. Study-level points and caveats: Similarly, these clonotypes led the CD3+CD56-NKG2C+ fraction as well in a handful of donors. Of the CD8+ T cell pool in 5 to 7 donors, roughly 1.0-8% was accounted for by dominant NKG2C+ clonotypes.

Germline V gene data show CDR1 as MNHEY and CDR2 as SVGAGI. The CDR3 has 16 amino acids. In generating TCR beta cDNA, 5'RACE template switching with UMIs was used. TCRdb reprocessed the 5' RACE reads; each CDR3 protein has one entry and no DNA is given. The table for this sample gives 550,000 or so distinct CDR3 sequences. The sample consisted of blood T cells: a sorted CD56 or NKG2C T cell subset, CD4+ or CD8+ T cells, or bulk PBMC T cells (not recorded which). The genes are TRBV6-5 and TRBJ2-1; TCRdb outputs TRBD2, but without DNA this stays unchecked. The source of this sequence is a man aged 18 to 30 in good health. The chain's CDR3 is CASSYSTQREGNEQFF.